Listed here are 28 T cell receptor beta chains from one sample, sequenced in a study of T cells in women clearing cervical HPV infection. The repertoire was sequenced with immunoSEQ multiplex PCR; TCRdb's copy has only in-frame clones and lacks some. This sample's table reports tens of thousands of clones. The sample taken for sequencing was blood buffy coat. The receptor set was obtained from a woman aged 18-69 years with a cervical HPV16 infection that either progressed to CIN3+ or cleared (not recorded which).

Details on this clone: The read terminates 3 residues ahead of where the CDR3 ends, so the germline J gene completes it. The chain employs TRBV6-2 or TRBV6-3 and TRBJ2-7, with D unclear. This CDR3 is 12 amino acids long. V lost 0 bases to trimming and J lost 3 bases, with 3 bases between them. Germline CDR1 reads MNHEY; CDR2 reads SVGEGT. CDR3 protein: CASSYSYYEQYF. The covered CDR3 bases are TGTGCCAGCAGTTACTCTTACTACGAG.

With regard to this clone: With the read ending 3 residues before the CDR3 end, the germline J gene is used to fill in that end. The V and J genes are TRBV7-9 and TRBJ2-1; a weak D match, TRBD2 (6 bases). CDR3 length equals 15 residues. The V and J ends lost 2 bases and 7 bases respectively, with 15 bases between them. CDR1 and CDR2 (germline): SEHNR, FQNEAQ (reference sequence). The sequenced part of the CDR3 DNA is TGTGCCAGCAGCTTACAAAGACTAGAATTAAATGAG. It translates to CASSLQRLELNE. The whole CDR3 sequence reads CASSLQRLELNEQFF.

Of note for this clone: The read terminates 3 residues ahead of where the CDR3 ends, so the germline J gene completes it. V gene TRBV20-1 combines with J gene TRBJ2-3; a possible D gene is TRBD2 (6 bases). This CDR3 is 14 amino acids long. Germline values: CDR1 DFQATT, CDR2 SNEGSKA (reference sequence). CDR3: CSARDVGRLGTQYF. CDR3 DNA (partial): TGCAGTGCTAGAGATGTCGGGCGACTAGGAACG.

Of note for this clone: Read sequence stops 3 residues before the CDR3 end, and the germline J gene provides the missing end. The chain combines TRBV11-2 with TRBJ1-5; D may be TRBD1 (5 bases). This CDR3 is 15 amino acids long. Germline V gene lookup returns CDR1 SGHAT and CDR2 FQNNGV. Between the trimmed V and J ends, which lost 4 bases and 7 bases, there was a span of 17 bases. The sequenced CDR3 bases are TGTGCCAGCAGCTCAGGCGAAGGGGCGGAACAGCCC. This sequence encodes CASSSGEGAEQP. The full CDR3 sequence reads CASSSGEGAEQPQHF.

The CDR3: CASSVTSGATVYEQYF. Partial CDR3 DNA: TGTGCCAGCAGCGTAACTAGCGGGGCAACTGTTTACGAG. The gene calls are TRBV9 and TRBJ2-7; the match to TRBD2 covers 10 bases. The read terminates 3 residues before the CDR3 end, so the remaining end is supplied by the germline J gene. CDR3 size: 16 residues. Germline V gene sequence: CDR1 SGDLS, CDR2 YYNGEE. V was pared by 1 base and J by 4 bases, with 8 bases of the junction left unmatched.

Of note for this clone: Coverage ceases 3 residues before the CDR3 finishes, and the germline J gene fills in the end. This chain connects TRBV5-5 to TRBJ2-7, with D possibly being TRBD2 (6 bases). V dropped 1 base and J dropped 2 bases, with 13 bases sitting between them. The CDR3 loop spans 15 amino acids. CDR1 is SGHKS, CDR2 YYEKEE, per germline (reference sequence). The CDR3 DNA, read in part, is TGTGCCAGCAGCTTGACCGGGGGATACGCCTACGAG. Its protein product is CASSLTGGYAYE. Given in full, the CDR3 is CASSLTGGYAYEQYF.

Comments on this clone: The read ends 3 residues shy of where the CDR3 ends; the end is completed using the germline J gene. The rearrangement links TRBV2 to TRBJ2-3, with 7 bases lining up with TRBD2. After removal of 3 bases from V and 2 bases from J, the junction contained 5 bases not matched to a gene. The CDR3 has 15 residues. The germline gives CDR1 SNHLY, CDR2 FYNNEI. CDR3 DNA (partial): TGTGCCAGCAGTGACCGGCTAGCGGCCACAGATACG. This codes for CASSDRLAATDT. The whole CDR3 is CASSDRLAATDTQYF.

Details on this clone: The CDR3 end is not reached by the read, which stops 3 residues before it; the germline J gene fills it in. This chain joins TRBV2 and TRBJ2-1; D is possibly TRBD2 (6 bases). From germline, CDR1 is SNHLY and CDR2 FYNNEI. CDR3 size: 16 residues. Trimming removed 6 bases at V and 0 bases at J, with 15 bases between. CDR3 DNA, as far as it was read: TGTGCCAGCAGATCATTAGCGGTGAGCTCCTACAATGAG. This codes for CASRSLAVSSYNE. The whole CDR3 region reads CASRSLAVSSYNEQFF.

Partial CDR3 DNA: TGTGCCAGTCAACTAGCGGGGCGCACAGATACG. This codes for CASQLAGRTDT. From start to end, the CDR3 is CASQLAGRTDTQYF. The rearrangement joins TRBV28 to TRBJ2-3; 10 bases map to TRBD2. The read halts 3 residues ahead of the CDR3 end, with the missing end drawn from the germline J gene. V gave up 9 bases and J gave up 1 base; unmatched junction bases: 4. This CDR3 spans 14 amino acids. Germline V CDR1 and CDR2: MDHEN, SYDVKM.

As to this clone: The CDR3 is cut off 3 residues early in the read; its end comes from the germline J gene. V and J are TRBV7-9 and TRBJ1-2; TRBD1 agrees at 8 bases. The CDR3 is 13 residues long. Germline CDR1 and CDR2: SEHNR and FQNEAQ (reference sequence). The CDR3 DNA, read in part, is TGTGCCAGCAGCTTAGGGGACAGGTGGGGC. This translates into CASSLGDRWG. The whole CDR3 protein reads CASSLGDRWGYTF.

Points on this clone: The read is 3 residues too short to cover the CDR3 end, so that end is filled in from the germline J gene. The chain uses TRBV5-5 and TRBJ1-2; D might be TRBD1 (6 bases). In germline, CDR1 is SGHKS, CDR2 YYEKEE (reference sequence). There are 12 residues in the CDR3. The CDR3 DNA, read in part, is TGTGCCAGCAGTAGAAGGCAGGGGAGC. The encoded protein is CASSRRQGS. The whole CDR3 is CASSRRQGSYTF.

As concerns this clone: The CDR3 end lies 3 residues beyond the end of the read and is filled in from the germline J gene. The rearrangement joins TRBV18 to TRBJ2-1; D is uncertain. Deletions cut 0 bases from V and 7 bases from J, with 19 bases between. The CDR3 has 17 residues. Germline CDR1 is KGHSH and CDR2 is LQKENI. CDR3 in amino acids: CASSPPGTLQGRNEQFF. The CDR3 bases that were read are TGTGCCAGCTCACCACCGGGCACACTTCAAGGTAGAAATGAG.

To note about this clone: Read sequence stops 3 residues before the CDR3 end, and the germline J gene provides the missing end. This sequence joins TRBV20-1 and TRBJ2-1; D is possibly TRBD2 (6 bases). This CDR3 contains 15 residues. CDR1 DFQATT and CDR2 SNEGSKA come from the germline V gene (reference sequence). V lost 0 bases and J lost 5, with 14 bases in between. The CDR3 loop is CSARDRLAPNNEQFF. The part of the CDR3 DNA that was read is TGCAGTGCTAGAGATCGCCTAGCGCCAAACAATGAG.

As for this clone: With the read ending 3 residues before the CDR3 end, the germline J gene is used to fill in that end. This chain connects TRBV5-1 to TRBJ2-1; a possible D gene is TRBD1 (6 bases). Germline V lookup: CDR1 SGHRS, CDR2 YFSETQ. V was cut by 0 bases and J by 2 bases, with 15 bases left in between. CDR3 length equals 17 residues. The CDR3 protein is CASSLESPGVAYNEQFF. The sequenced CDR3 bases are TGCGCCAGCAGCTTGGAGTCACCAGGGGTCGCCTACAATGAG.

Concerning this clone: The read terminates 3 residues ahead of where the CDR3 ends, so the germline J gene completes it. The V call is TRBV7-9, the J call TRBJ2-5, with TRBD1 identical over 7 bases. There are 13 residues in the CDR3. Per the germline V gene, CDR1 is SEHNR and CDR2 is FQNEAQ (reference sequence). J was trimmed by 2 bases and V by 5 bases; bases with no gene match: 2. The CDR3 loop reads CASSTGVQETQYF. The covered CDR3 bases are TGTGCCAGCAGCACAGGGGTTCAAGAGACC.

Note on this clone: The CDR3 is cut off 3 residues early in the read; its end comes from the germline J gene. The chain combines TRBV18 with TRBJ2-4; 7 bases align to TRBD2. Germline assignment: CDR1 KGHSH and CDR2 LQKENI. The trim removed 3 bases at V and 0 bases at J, leaving 14 bases unmatched. CDR3 length: 19 amino acids. CDR3 in amino acids: CASSPQTSKVDLAKNIQYF. The part of the CDR3 DNA that was read is TGTGCCAGCTCACCCCAGACTAGCAAAGTTGATCTAGCCAAAAACATT.

Remarks on this clone: From the germline J gene comes the end of the CDR3, since the read stops 3 residues before it. This rearrangement joins TRBV29-1 to TRBJ1-2; 9 nucleotides match TRBD1. The germline V gene has CDR1 SQVTM and CDR2 ANQGSEA. Trimming removed 7 bases from V and 5 bases from J; junction bases left unmatched: 5. The CDR3 is made up of 12 amino acids. The CDR3 sequence: CSDGTGSYGYTF. The sequenced part of the CDR3 DNA is TGCAGCGACGGGACAGGGTCGTATGGC.

CDR3 sequence: CATKVGGETQYF. CDR3 DNA (partial): TGTGCCACCAAGGTGGGGGGAGAGACC. This rearrangement joins TRBV7-8 to TRBJ2-5; tentative D call: TRBD2 (6 bases). The CDR3 extends 3 residues past the end of the read, so its final part is completed from the germline J gene. Per germline, CDR1 SGHVS and CDR2 FQNEAQ. CDR3 length: 12 amino acids. Trimming took off 10 bases at V and 4 bases at J, with 13 bases between the two ends.

Remarks on this clone: The CDR3 end is not reached by the read, which stops 3 residues before it; the germline J gene fills it in. The chain recombines TRBV6-1 with TRBJ1-2; 8 positions match TRBD1. The length of the CDR3 is 14 residues. In germline, CDR1 is MNHNS, CDR2 SASEGT. The covered CDR3 bases are TGTGCCAGCAGTGAGGGACAGGCTATCTACGAC. This translates into CASSEGQAIYD. The full-length CDR3 reads as CASSEGQAIYDYTF.

As concerns this clone: The CDR3 end falls 3 residues outside the read, so it is completed with the germline J gene. The V gene is TRBV29-1, the J gene TRBJ1-4; the D is unclear. Trimming removed 4 bases from V and 3 bases from J, with 15 bases in between. The CDR3 totals 15 residues. Germline CDR1 is SQVTM and CDR2 is ANQGSEA. The CDR3 sequence is CSVGAGSGANEKLFF. CDR3 DNA, as far as it was read: TGCAGCGTTGGGGCGGGAAGTGGGGCTAATGAAAAA.

Concerning this clone: The read terminates 3 residues ahead of where the CDR3 ends, so the germline J gene completes it. The rearrangement links TRBV6-2 or TRBV6-3 to TRBJ1-2; possibly TRBD1 for D (5 bases). Germline V gives CDR1 MNHEY, CDR2 SVGEGT. This CDR3 contains 14 residues. CDR3 region: CASSDGTPGYDYTF. The CDR3 bases that were read are TGTGCCAGCAGTGATGGGACTCCGGGGTACGAC.

Regarding this clone: The read is 3 residues too short to cover the CDR3 end, so that end is filled in from the germline J gene. The genes are TRBV20-1 and TRBJ1-2; 11 nucleotides line up with TRBD1. J was trimmed by 5 bases and V by 2 bases; bases with no gene match: 4. The CDR3 consists of 14 residues. In germline, CDR1 is DFQATT, CDR2 SNEGSKA (reference sequence). The DNA read from the CDR3 is TGCAGTGCTAGAAGGGACAGGGGGGGGTATGGC. Protein sequence: CSARRDRGGYG. The CDR3, in full, reads CSARRDRGGYGYTF.

Points on this clone: The DNA ends 3 residues before the CDR3 does, and the rest of the CDR3 is filled in from the germline J gene. The chain combines TRBV6-1 with TRBJ1-5; D ambiguous. Looked up from germline, CDR1 is MNHNS and CDR2 is SASEGT. The CDR3 contains 15 residues. V lost 1 base to trimming and J lost 3 bases, with 10 bases between them. CDR3 amino acids: CASSEVSTSNQPQHF. The sequenced CDR3 bases are TGTGCCAGCAGTGAAGTAAGCACTTCCAATCAGCCC.

With respect to this clone: Read sequence stops 3 residues before the CDR3 end, and the germline J gene provides the missing end. This chain uses TRBV7-9 with TRBJ2-1; possible D gene TRBD2, 6 bases. V lost 5 bases to trimming and J lost 4 bases, with 15 bases between them. CDR3 length equals 15 residues. Germline CDR1 and CDR2: SEHNR and FQNEAQ (reference sequence). CDR3: CASSAGTGSYNEQFF. The CDR3 DNA, read in part, is TGTGCCAGCAGCGCGGGGACTGGATCTTACAATGAG.

Comments on this clone: Read sequence stops 3 residues before the CDR3 end, and the germline J gene provides the missing end. This chain connects TRBV7-9 to TRBJ2-7; the match to TRBD2 covers 10 bases. Germline trimming cut 8 bases from V and 2 bases from J; bases unmatched to any gene: 3. CDR1 is SEHNR and CDR2 is FQNEAQ in the germline V gene (reference sequence). This CDR3 spans 13 amino acids. The CDR3 bases that were read are TGTGCCAGCCTACTAGCGGGAACCTACGAG. Translated: CASLLAGTYE. The complete CDR3 protein is CASLLAGTYEQYF.

On this clone itself: Sequencing ends 3 residues short of the CDR3 end; the germline J gene provides the rest. The gene calls are TRBV7-3 and TRBJ2-4; tentatively, D is TRBD1 or TRBD2 (7 bases each). CDR1 is SGHTA and CDR2 is FQGTGA in the germline V gene. Trimming pared 1 base from V and 4 bases from J, leaving 17 bases between. This CDR3 comprises 17 residues. This CDR3 is CASSLNMGGGRKNIQYF. Partial CDR3 DNA: TGTGCCAGCAGCTTAAATATGGGAGGGGGCAGGAAAAACATT.

A note on this clone: The missing CDR3 end, 3 residues past where the read stops, is filled in from the germline J gene. V usage is TRBV20-1 and J usage is TRBJ1-5, with a possible D match to TRBD1 (6 bases). Germline CDR1 reads DFQATT; CDR2 reads SNEGSKA (reference sequence). V lost 5 bases to trimming and J lost 6 bases, with 14 bases between them. The CDR3 consists of 13 residues. CDR3 DNA (partial): TGCAGTGCTGAACAGGGAACTGGTCAGCCC. Its translation: CSAEQGTGQP. The full CDR3 protein is CSAEQGTGQPQHF.

About this clone: The CDR3 end falls 3 residues outside the read, so it is completed with the germline J gene. This chain uses TRBV19 with TRBJ2-7; D gene ambiguous. The CDR3 runs to 14 residues. From germline, CDR1 is LNHDA and CDR2 SQIVND (reference sequence). Deletions cut 3 bases from V and 0 bases from J, with 9 bases between. The CDR3 spells CASSIRVFSYEQYF. CDR3 DNA (partial): TGTGCCAGTAGTATTAGGGTGTTCTCCTACGAG.